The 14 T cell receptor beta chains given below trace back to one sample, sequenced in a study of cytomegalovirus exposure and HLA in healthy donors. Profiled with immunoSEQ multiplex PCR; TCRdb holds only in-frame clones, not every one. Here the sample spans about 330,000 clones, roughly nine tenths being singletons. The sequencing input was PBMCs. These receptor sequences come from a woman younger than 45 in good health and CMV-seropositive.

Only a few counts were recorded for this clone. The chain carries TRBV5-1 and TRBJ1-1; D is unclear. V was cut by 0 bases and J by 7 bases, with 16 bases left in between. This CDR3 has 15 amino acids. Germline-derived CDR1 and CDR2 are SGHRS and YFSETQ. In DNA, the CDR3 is TGCGCCAGCAGCTTGGCGGCACAAAGTAGGGATGAAGCTTTCTTT. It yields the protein CASSLAAQSRDEAFF.

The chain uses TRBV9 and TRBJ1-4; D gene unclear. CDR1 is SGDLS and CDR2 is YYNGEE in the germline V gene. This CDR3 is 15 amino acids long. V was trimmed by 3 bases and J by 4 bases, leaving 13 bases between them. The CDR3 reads CASSASRSVNEKLFF. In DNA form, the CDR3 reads TGTGCCAGCAGCGCCAGTAGGTCCGTTAATGAAAAACTGTTTTTT.

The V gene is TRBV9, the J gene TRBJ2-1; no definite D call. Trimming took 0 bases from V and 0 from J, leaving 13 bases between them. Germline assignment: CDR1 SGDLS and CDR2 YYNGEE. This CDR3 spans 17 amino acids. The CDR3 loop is CASSVAHPGSSYNEQFF. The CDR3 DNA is TGTGCCAGCAGCGTAGCTCATCCGGGCTCCTCCTACAATGAGCAGTTCTTC. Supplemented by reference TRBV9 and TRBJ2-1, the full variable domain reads DSGVTQTPKHLITATGQRVTLRCSPRSGDLSVYWYQQSLDQGLQFLIQYYNGEERAKGNILERFSAQQFPDLHSELNLSSLELGDSALYFCASSVAHPGSSYNEQFFGPGTRLTVL.

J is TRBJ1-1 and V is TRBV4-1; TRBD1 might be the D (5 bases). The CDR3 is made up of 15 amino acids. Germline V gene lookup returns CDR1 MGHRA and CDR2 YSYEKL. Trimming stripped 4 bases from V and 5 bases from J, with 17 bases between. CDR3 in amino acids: CASSPPGGVWTEAFF. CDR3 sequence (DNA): TGCGCCAGCAGCCCCCCGGGGGGGGTATGGACTGAAGCTTTCTTT.

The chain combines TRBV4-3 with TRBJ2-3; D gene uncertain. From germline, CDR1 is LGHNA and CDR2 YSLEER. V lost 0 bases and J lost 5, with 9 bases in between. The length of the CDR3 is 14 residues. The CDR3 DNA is TGCGCCAGCAGCCAAGATCCACGGGTAGATACGCAGTATTTT. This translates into CASSQDPRVDTQYF.

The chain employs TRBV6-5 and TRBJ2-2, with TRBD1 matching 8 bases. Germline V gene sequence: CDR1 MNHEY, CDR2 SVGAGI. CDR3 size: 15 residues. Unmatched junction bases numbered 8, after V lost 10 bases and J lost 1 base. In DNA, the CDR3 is TGTGCCACCGCCCCCAGGGGGCAGAACACCGGGGAGCTGTTTTTT. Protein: CATAPRGQNTGELFF.

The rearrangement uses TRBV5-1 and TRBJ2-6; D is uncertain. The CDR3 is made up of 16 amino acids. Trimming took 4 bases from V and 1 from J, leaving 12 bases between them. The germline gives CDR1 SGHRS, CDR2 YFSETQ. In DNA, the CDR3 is TGCGCCAGCAGCAACGTGGGGTCTTCTGGGGCCAACGTCCTGACTTTC. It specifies CASSNVGSSGANVLTF.

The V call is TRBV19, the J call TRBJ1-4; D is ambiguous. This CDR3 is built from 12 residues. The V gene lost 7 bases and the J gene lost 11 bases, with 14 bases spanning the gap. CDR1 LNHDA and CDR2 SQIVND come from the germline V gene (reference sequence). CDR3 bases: TGTGCCAGTAACAGTGGGCTTGGGAAACTGTTTTTT. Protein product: CASNSGLGKLFF. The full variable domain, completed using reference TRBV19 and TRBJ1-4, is DGGITQSPKYLFRKEGQNVTLSCEQNLNHDAMYWYRQDPGQGLRLIYYSQIVNDFQKGDIAEGYSVSREKKESFPLTVTSAQKNPTAFYLCASNSGLGKLFFGSGTQLSVL.

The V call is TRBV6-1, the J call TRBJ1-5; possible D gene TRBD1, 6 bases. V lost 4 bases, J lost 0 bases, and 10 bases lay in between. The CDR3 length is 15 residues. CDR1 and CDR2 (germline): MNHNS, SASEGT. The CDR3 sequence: CASSVGQISNQPQHF. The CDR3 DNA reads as TGTGCCAGCAGTGTTGGACAGATTAGCAATCAGCCCCAGCATTTT.

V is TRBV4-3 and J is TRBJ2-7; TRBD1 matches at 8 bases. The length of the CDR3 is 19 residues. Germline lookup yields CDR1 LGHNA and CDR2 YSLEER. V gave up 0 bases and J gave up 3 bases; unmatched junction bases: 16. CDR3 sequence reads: CASSQDYSRGTGGNYEQYF. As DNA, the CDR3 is TGCGCCAGCAGCCAAGATTACTCCCGCGGGACAGGAGGCAACTACGAGCAGTACTTC.

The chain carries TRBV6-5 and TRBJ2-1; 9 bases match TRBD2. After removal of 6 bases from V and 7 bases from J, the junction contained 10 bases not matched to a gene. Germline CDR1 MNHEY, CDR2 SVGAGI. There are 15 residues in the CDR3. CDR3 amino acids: CASSSTSGKGNEQFF. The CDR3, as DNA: TGTGCCAGCAGCTCGACTAGCGGCAAGGGTAATGAGCAGTTCTTC.

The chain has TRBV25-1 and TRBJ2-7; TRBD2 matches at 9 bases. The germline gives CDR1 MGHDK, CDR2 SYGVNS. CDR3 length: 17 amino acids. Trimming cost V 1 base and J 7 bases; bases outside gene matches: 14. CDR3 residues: CASSEWSGGRERREQYF. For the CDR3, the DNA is TGTGCCAGCAGTGAATGGTCTGGCGGGAGGGAACGCCGTGAGCAGTACTTC.

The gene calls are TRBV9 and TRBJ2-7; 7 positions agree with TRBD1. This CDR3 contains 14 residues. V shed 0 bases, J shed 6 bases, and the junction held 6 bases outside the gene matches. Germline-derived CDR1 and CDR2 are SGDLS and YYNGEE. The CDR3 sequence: CASSVDSDRAEQYF. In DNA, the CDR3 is TGTGCCAGCAGCGTAGATTCAGACAGGGCCGAGCAGTACTTC.

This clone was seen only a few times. CDR3 in amino acids: CASSQDRRAFF. The CDR3 nucleotides are TGTGCCAGCAGCCAGGACAGAAGAGCTTTCTTT. This rearrangement joins TRBV14 to TRBJ1-1; maybe TRBD1 (6 bases). The V gene's germline CDR1 is SGHDN and CDR2 FVKESK. The CDR3 extends over 11 amino acids. V dropped 3 bases and J dropped 10 bases, with 9 bases sitting between them.